Sequencing of this TCR beta chain was carried out in a study of PD-1 blockade in classical Hodgkin lymphoma (dated by TCRdb to 2018 to 2021). Background on the whole study: Nivolumab dosing was 3 mg/kg intravenously every 2 weeks, continuing until either disease progression or unacceptable toxicity. To define a peripheral blood immune signature of response to PD-1 blockade in classical Hodgkin lymphoma, the study combined TCR beta sequencing with CyTOF.

General conclusions and limits of the study: Baseline diversity similar to that of newly diagnosed patients was observed in trial patients achieving complete response, whereas significantly lower diversity was observed in partial responders and progressors. Lower diversity was observed in patients in whom nivolumab was started less than 1 year after ASCT, and these patients were excluded from later analyses so that confounding by immune reconstitution would be avoided. Newly diagnosed patients were reported to have lower baseline TCR diversity than healthy donors, and relapsed/refractory patients were reported to have lower baseline TCR diversity still. By C4D1, a significant rise was seen in CD4+ TCR diversity but not in CD8+ TCR diversity (p=0.0027 vs p=0.16), and the rise was most apparent among complete responders (p=0.02). The study was restricted to a single clinical trial cohort, and the causes of repertoire differences, possibly disease activity or prior therapy, were left undefined.

The Qiagen DNeasy kit was used to extract genomic DNA both from unsorted PBMCs and from the negatively selected CD4+ and CD8+ fractions. Using primers that anneal to V and J segments, immunoSEQ multiplex PCR amplified the TCR beta CDR3 regions. A synthetic immune receptor repertoire was used to minimize amplification bias, and remaining bias was computationally removed after sequencing. On the authors' methods: Custom Python scripts were used to quantify repertoire diversity as the Shannon entropy index. Unsorted, CD4+ and CD8+ repertoires were analyzed separately, except in combined analyses where CD4+ and CD8+ sequences were merged in silico. Clonal expansion was defined as a frequency increase of at least 2-fold after treatment compared with C1D1, and clones undetected at baseline were assigned a pseudocount of 0.5. Clones with 0 or 1 copy at C1D1 were defined as singleton clones, while clones with 2 or more copies were defined as non-singleton clones. Clones expanded in unsorted samples were annotated as CD4+, CD8+ or unknown by matching protein sequences in sorted samples from the same patient. Diversity changes from C1D1 to C4D1 were tested in paired samples using Wilcoxon tests. Drawn from immuneACCESS, this table holds only the in-frame rearrangements with V and J called that TCRdb kept. Clones are partly lost; checked studies trace under half to an unresolved V gene and leave the rest unexplained. V and J calls and clone size are given by that table; D and trimming were obtained from the DNA. The sample table shows some 84,000 clones, and 85% to 95% are seen once. Over 2.5% of the sample is taken by the ten largest.

As for this clone: Which antigen it targets is not known. No base-level quality is on record; no much larger clone is a single base apart.

At the junction V is shortened by 5 bases and J by 2 bases, with 12 bases in between. Per the germline V gene, MDHEN is the CDR1 and SYDVKM is the CDR2. Taken from cysteine to phenylalanine, the CDR3 has 14 residues. Only the CDR3 portion is preserved as DNA: 42 bases, with reading frame beginning at the first base. Sample time point, as interpreted from the label and publication: cycle 2 day 1 (C2D1) of nivolumab. Relapse after autologous stem cell transplantation had occurred in all trial patients, and cohorts A, B and C were distinguished by prior brentuximab vedotin exposure. The trial cohort comprised some 60 patients with relapsed/refractory classical Hodgkin lymphoma whose best overall responses were complete response, partial response or progressive disease. Trial patients were treated with single-agent nivolumab in the multi-cohort phase II CheckMate 205 trial. An independent review committee assessed best overall response by applying the 2007 International Working Group response criteria. Trial PBMCs were collected just before the start of nivolumab (C1D1) and during therapy at cycle 2 day 1 and cycle 4 day 1. Peripheral blood was collected in 8 mL Vacutainer Cell Preparation Tubes, from which PBMCs were isolated by centrifugation and then cryopreserved.

The material was peripheral blood mononuclear cells (PBMCs), obtained before the second cycle of nivolumab. Rearrangement joined TRBV28 to TRBJ1-1, with the D gene uncertain. The receptor comes from a human donor with classical Hodgkin lymphoma. The bases read TGTGCCAGCAGTGAAGTGGGTGCTAACACTGAAGCTTTCTTT. Its protein product is CASSEVGANTEAFF.